Shown below are 12 T cell receptor beta chains from a single sample sequenced in a study of siplizumab effects on memory and regulatory T cells. The method was immunoSEQ multiplex PCR; TCRdb's version includes in-frame clones alone and lacks a portion of them. The data show around 99,000 clones, with roughly nine tenths seen just once and 0.75% held by the top ten. Input material: Tregs sorted from blood. Receptors originate from a human donor in good health.

The chain combines TRBV4-1 with TRBJ1-1; possible D gene TRBD1, 6 bases. Per the germline V gene, CDR1 is MGHRA and CDR2 is YSYEKL. Trimming left V 4 bases short and J 7 bases short, with 28 bases between. CDR3 length: 18 residues. The DNA of the CDR3 is TGCGCCAGCAGCCCCAATCCCACAGGGACCCGTACTACAATTGAAGCTTTCTTT. Encoded protein: CASSPNPTGTRTTIEAFF.

The chain joins TRBV2 to TRBJ1-2, with a tentative D call TRBD1 (6 bases). The CDR3 has 16 amino acids. V lost 6 bases and J lost 1, with 18 bases in between. In germline, CDR1 is SNHLY, CDR2 FYNNEI. The chain's CDR3 is CASSYWTALFNYGYTF. Written as DNA, the CDR3 is TGTGCCAGCAGCTACTGGACAGCTCTTTTTAACTATGGCTACACCTTC.

This clone has just a few counts. The chain uses TRBV7-9 and TRBJ2-7, with D hard to call. The ends were cut back, 5 bases at V and 2 bases at J, with 7 bases in the middle. The germline V gene encodes CDR1 SEHNR and CDR2 FQNEAQ (reference sequence). The CDR3 contains 12 residues. CDR3 nucleotide sequence: TGTGCCAGCAGCCTCGAAACCTACGAGCAGTACTTC. Protein sequence: CASSLETYEQYF. Full variable domain (rest looked up from reference TRBV7-9 and TRBJ2-7): DTGVSQNPRHKITKRGQNVTFRCDPISEHNRLYWYRQTLGQGPEFLTYFQNEAQLEKSRLLSDRFSAERPKGSFSTLEIQRTEQGDSAMYLCASSLETYEQYFGPGTRLTVT.

The V and J genes are TRBV23-1 and TRBJ2-2, with D perhaps TRBD1 or TRBD2 (5 bases each). TRBV23-1 counts as an open reading frame of uncertain function. The CDR3 covers 16 residues. V was pared by 0 bases and J by 3 bases, with 11 bases between. CDR3 sequence (DNA): TGCGCCAGCAGTCAATCGTGGGGGAGAGACACCGGGGAGCTGTTTTTT. Its translation is CASSQSWGRDTGELFF.

J is TRBJ2-1 and V is TRBV7-6; no clear D. This CDR3 region has 12 residues. V lost 4 bases and J 6 bases, leaving 7 bases between the germline ends. Germline V lookup: CDR1 SGHVS, CDR2 FNYEAQ. The CDR3 nucleotides are TGTGCCAGCAGCTCGACCATCAATGAGCAGTTCTTC. It is translated as CASSSTINEQFF.

J is TRBJ2-5 and V is TRBV18; D is uncertain. From germline, CDR1 is KGHSH and CDR2 LQKENI. The CDR3 extends over 15 amino acids. Deletions cut 3 bases from V and 5 bases from J, with 16 bases between. The DNA of the CDR3 is TGTGCCAGCTCACCGCCGGGCCCCGTGCGGGAGACCCAGTACTTC. Amino acid sequence: CASSPPGPVRETQYF.

This chain connects TRBV5-1 to TRBJ2-2, with D perhaps TRBD1 (5 bases). The germline gives CDR1 SGHRS, CDR2 YFSETQ. The CDR3 spans 14 residues. Trimming shortened V by 4 bases and J by 7 bases, and 14 bases separated the two germline ends. The CDR3 DNA sequence: TGCGCCAGCAGCCTAATAGCAGGGTTCGGGGAGCTGTTTTTT. Residues: CASSLIAGFGELFF. The whole variable domain, filled in from reference TRBV5-1 and TRBJ2-2, reads KAGVTQTPRYLIKTRGQQVTLSCSPISGHRSVSWYQQTPGQGLQFLFEYFSETQRNKGNFPGRFSGRQFSNSRSEMNVSTLELGDSALYLCASSLIAGFGELFFGEGSRLTVL.

V is TRBV2 and J is TRBJ1-1, with D maybe TRBD1 (6 bases). Germline CDR1 SNHLY, CDR2 FYNNEI. Trimming shortened V by 6 bases and J by 1 base, and 15 bases separated the two germline ends. The CDR3 loop spans 15 amino acids. This CDR3 reads CASRQGFLPNTEAFF. In DNA, the CDR3 is TGTGCCAGCAGGCAGGGGTTTTTGCCGAACACTGAAGCTTTCTTT.

The rearrangement links TRBV18 to TRBJ2-1; 9 bases map to TRBD2. Germline assignment: CDR1 KGHSH and CDR2 LQKENI. Trimming took 0 bases from V and 1 from J; bases not matched to a gene: 4. This CDR3 region has 17 residues. This CDR3 reads CASSPPSGRLSYNEQFF. The CDR3 region has the DNA TGTGCCAGCTCACCACCGAGCGGGAGGCTATCCTACAATGAGCAGTTCTTC.

The rearrangement joins TRBV5-6 to TRBJ2-7; D may be TRBD2 (6 bases). The germline V gene encodes CDR1 SGHDT and CDR2 YYEEEE. The CDR3 loop spans 14 amino acids. V gave up 0 bases and J gave up 0 bases, with 7 bases separating them. The CDR3 bases are TGTGCCAGCAGCTTGGCCGGGGGCTCCTACGAGCAGTACTTC. Its translation is CASSLAGGSYEQYF.

The chain couples TRBV5-1 to TRBJ2-3, with a possible D match to TRBD2 (7 bases). Trimming pared 0 bases from V and 5 bases from J, leaving 16 bases between. The CDR3 runs to 16 residues. Looked up from germline, CDR1 is SGHRS and CDR2 is YFSETQ. The CDR3 loop reads CASSLVAGARVDTQYF. For the CDR3, the DNA is TGCGCCAGCAGCTTGGTGGCGGGGGCCCGGGTAGATACGCAGTATTTT.

This clone has a handful of counts. This chain links TRBV2 with TRBJ1-2; 8 bases are a match to TRBD1. Germline V gene sequence: CDR1 SNHLY, CDR2 FYNNEI. The CDR3 runs to 13 residues. V lost 4 bases and J lost 4; bases outside the gene matches: 2. The CDR3 is CASSGTGSYGYTF. CDR3 DNA: TGTGCCAGCAGTGGGACAGGGTCCTATGGCTACACCTTC.